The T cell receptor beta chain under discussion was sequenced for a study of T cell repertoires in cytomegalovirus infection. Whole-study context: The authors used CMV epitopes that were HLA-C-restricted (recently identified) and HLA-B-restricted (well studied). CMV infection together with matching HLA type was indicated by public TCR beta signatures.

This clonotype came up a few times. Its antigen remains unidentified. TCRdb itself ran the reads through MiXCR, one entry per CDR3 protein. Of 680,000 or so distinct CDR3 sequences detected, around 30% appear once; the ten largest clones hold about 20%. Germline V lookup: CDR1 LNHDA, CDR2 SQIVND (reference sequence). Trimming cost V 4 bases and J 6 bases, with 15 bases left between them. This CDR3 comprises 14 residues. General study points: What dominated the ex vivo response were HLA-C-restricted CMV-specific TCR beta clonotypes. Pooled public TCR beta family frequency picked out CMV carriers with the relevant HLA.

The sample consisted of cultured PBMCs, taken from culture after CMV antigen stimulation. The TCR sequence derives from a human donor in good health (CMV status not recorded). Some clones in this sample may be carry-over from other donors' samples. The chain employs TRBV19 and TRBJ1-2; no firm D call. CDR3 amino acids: CASSKEQSGHGYTF. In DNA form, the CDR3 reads TGTGCCAGTAGTAAGGAGCAAAGCGGCCATGGCTACACCTTC.